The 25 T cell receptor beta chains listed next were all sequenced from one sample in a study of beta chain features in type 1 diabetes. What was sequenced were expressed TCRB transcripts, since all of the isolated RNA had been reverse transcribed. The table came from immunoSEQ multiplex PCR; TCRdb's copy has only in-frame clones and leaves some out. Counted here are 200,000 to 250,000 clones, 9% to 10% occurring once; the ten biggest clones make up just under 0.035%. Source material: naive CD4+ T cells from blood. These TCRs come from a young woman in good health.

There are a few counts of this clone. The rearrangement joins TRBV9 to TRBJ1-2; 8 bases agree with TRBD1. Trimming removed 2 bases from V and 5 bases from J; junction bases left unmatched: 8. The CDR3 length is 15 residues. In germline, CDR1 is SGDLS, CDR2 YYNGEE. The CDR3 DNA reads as TGTGCCAGCAGCGTGGACGACAGGGGTTCATATGGCTACACCTTC. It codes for CASSVDDRGSYGYTF.

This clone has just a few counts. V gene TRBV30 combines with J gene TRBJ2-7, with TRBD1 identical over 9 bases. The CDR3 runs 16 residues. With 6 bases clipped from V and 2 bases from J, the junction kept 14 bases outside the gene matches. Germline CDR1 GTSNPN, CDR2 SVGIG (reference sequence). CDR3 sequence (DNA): TGTGCCTGCACTATCTTGGGGACAGGGCTTCCCTACGAGCAGTACTTC. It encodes CACTILGTGLPYEQYF.

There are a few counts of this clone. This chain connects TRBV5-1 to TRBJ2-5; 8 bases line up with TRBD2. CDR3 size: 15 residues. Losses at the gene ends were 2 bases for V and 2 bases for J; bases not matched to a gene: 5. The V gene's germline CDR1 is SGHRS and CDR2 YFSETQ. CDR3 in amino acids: CASSFGGAQQETQYF. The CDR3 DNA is TGCGCCAGCAGCTTCGGGGGGGCCCAACAAGAGACCCAGTACTTC. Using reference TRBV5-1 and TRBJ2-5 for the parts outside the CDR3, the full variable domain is KAGVTQTPRYLIKTRGQQVTLSCSPISGHRSVSWYQQTPGQGLQFLFEYFSETQRNKGNFPGRFSGRQFSNSRSEMNVSTLELGDSALYLCASSFGGAQQETQYFGPGTRLLVL.

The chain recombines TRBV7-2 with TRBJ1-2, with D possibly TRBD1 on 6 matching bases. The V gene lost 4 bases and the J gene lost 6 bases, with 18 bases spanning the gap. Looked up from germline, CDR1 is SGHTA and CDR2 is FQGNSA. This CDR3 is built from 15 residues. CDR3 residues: CASSSVEQGRDGYTF. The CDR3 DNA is TGTGCCAGCAGCTCCGTAGAACAGGGTAGGGATGGCTACACCTTC. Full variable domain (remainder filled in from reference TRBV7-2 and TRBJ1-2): GAGVSQSPSNKVTEKGKDVELRCDPISGHTALYWYRQSLGQGLEFLIYFQGNSAPDKSGLPSDRFSAERTGGSVSTLTIQRTQQEDSAVYLCASSSVEQGRDGYTFGSGTRLTVV.

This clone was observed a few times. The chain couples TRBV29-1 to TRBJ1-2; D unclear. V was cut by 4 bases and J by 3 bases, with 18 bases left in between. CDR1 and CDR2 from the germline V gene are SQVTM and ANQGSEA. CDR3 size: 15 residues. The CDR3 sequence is CSVAGRLKPDYGYTF. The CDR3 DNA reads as TGCAGCGTTGCAGGCAGGCTGAAACCAGACTATGGCTACACCTTC.

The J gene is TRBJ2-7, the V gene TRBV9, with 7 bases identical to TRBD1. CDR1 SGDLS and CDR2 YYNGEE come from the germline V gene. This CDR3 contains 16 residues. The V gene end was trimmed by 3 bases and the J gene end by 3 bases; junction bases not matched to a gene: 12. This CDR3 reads CASSEGAQGLDYEQYF. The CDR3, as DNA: TGTGCCAGCAGCGAGGGGGCCCAGGGGCTAGACTACGAGCAGTACTTC.

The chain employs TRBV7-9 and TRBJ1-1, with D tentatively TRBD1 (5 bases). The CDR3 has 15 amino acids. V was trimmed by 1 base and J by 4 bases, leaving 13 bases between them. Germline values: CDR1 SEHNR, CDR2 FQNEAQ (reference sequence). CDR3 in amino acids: CASSLEQGIGTEAFF. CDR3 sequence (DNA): TGTGCCAGCAGCTTAGAGCAGGGCATTGGCACTGAAGCTTTCTTT.

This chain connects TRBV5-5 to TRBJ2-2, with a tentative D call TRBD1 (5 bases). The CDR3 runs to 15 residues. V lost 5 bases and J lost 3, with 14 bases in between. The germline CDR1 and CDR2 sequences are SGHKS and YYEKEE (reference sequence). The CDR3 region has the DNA TGTGCCAGCAGAAACAGGTTTGGGGACACCGGGGAGCTGTTTTTT. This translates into CASRNRFGDTGELFF.

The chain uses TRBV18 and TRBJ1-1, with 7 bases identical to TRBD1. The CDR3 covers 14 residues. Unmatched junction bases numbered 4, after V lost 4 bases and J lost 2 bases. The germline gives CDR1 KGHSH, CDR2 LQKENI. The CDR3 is CASSLDRVNTEAFF. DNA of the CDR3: TGTGCCAGCTCACTTGACAGGGTAAACACTGAAGCTTTCTTT.

CDR3 nucleotides: TGTGCCAGCAGCTACTTATACCGGGACAGAAAAGGCTACACCTTC. Translation gives CASSYLYRDRKGYTF. The chain is built from TRBV7-9 and TRBJ1-2, with TRBD1 matching over 7 bases. CDR1 is SEHNR and CDR2 is FQNEAQ in the germline V gene (reference sequence). This CDR3 spans 15 amino acids. V lost 4 bases, J lost 8 bases, and 13 bases stayed unmatched.

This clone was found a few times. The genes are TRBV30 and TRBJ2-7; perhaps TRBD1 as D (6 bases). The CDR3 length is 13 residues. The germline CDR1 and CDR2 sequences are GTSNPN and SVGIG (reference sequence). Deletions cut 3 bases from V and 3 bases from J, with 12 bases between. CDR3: CAWRQGPVYEQYF. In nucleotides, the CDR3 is TGTGCCTGGAGACAGGGTCCCGTCTACGAGCAGTACTTC.

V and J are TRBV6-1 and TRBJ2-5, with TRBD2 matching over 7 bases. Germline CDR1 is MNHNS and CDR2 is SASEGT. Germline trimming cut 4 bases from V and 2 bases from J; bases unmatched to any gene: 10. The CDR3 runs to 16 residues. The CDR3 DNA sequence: TGTGCCAGCAGTGCCCAACCGGGACTACGACAAGAGACCCAGTACTTC. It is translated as CASSAQPGLRQETQYF.

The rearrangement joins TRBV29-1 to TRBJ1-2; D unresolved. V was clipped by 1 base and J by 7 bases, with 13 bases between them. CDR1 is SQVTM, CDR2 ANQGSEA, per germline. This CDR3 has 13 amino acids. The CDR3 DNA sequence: TGCAGCGTTGAAGGCTATAGGACTCTTGGCTACACCTTC. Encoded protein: CSVEGYRTLGYTF.

The CDR3 sequence is CASSFRTGTGQPQHF. The CDR3 nucleotides read TGTGCCAGCAGTTTCCGAACAGGTACAGGTCAGCCCCAGCATTTT. The rearrangement links TRBV6-6 to TRBJ1-5; D perhaps matches TRBD1 (5 bases). The length of the CDR3 is 15 residues. V was trimmed by 4 bases and J by 6 bases, leaving 16 bases between them. The germline V gene has CDR1 MNHNY and CDR2 SVGAGI (reference sequence).

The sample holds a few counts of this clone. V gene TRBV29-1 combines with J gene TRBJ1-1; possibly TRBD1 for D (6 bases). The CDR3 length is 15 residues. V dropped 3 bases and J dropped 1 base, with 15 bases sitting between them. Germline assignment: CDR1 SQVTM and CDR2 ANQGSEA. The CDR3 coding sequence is TGCAGCGTTGAGAGAGGGGGTTGGGGGAACACTGAAGCTTTCTTT. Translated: CSVERGGWGNTEAFF. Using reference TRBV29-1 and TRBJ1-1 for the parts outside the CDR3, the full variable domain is SAVISQKPSRDICQRGTSLTIQCQVDSQVTMMFWYRQQPGQSLTLIATANQGSEATYESGFVIDKFPISRPNLTFSTLTVSNMSPEDSSIYLCSVERGGWGNTEAFFGQGTRLTVV.

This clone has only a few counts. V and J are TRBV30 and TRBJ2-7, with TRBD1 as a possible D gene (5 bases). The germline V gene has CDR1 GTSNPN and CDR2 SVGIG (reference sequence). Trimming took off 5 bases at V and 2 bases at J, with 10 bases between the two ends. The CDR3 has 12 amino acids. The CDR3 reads CAWGAGPYEQYF. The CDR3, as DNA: TGTGCCTGGGGGGCTGGCCCCTACGAGCAGTACTTC.

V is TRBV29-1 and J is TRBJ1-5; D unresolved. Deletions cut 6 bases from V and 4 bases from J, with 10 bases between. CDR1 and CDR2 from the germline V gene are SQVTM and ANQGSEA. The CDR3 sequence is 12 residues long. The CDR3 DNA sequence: TGCAGCGTGGCTGGGAGGAATCAGCCCCAGCATTTT. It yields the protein CSVAGRNQPQHF.

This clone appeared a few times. The CDR3 spells CAWSVPDRGNYGYTF. The CDR3 nucleotides read TGTGCCTGGAGTGTACCGGACAGGGGGAACTATGGCTACACCTTC. This rearrangement joins TRBV30 to TRBJ1-2, with 10 bases lining up with TRBD1. With V trimmed by 0 bases and J by 2 bases, 3 bases remained unmatched. The CDR3 extends over 15 amino acids. Germline loops: CDR1 GTSNPN, CDR2 SVGIG (reference sequence).

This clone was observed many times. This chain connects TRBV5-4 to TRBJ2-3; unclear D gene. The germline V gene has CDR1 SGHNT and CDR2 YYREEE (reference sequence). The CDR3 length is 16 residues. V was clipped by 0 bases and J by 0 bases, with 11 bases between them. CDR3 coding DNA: TGTGCCAGCAGCTTGGCCTCCCCGGGTAGCACAGATACGCAGTATTTT. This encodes CASSLASPGSTDTQYF.

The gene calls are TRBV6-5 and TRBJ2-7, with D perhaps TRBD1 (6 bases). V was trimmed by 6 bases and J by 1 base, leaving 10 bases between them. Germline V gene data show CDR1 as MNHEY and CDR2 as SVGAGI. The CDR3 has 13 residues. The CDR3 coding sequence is TGTGCCAGCAGGAGGACAGCGTCCTACGAGCAGTACTTC. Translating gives CASRRTASYEQYF.

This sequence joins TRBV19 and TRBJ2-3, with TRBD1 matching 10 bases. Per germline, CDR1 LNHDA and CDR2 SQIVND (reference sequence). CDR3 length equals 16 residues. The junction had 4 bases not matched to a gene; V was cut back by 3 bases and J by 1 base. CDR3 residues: CASSIPGTGGTDTQYF. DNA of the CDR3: TGTGCCAGTAGTATCCCCGGGACAGGGGGCACAGATACGCAGTATTTT.

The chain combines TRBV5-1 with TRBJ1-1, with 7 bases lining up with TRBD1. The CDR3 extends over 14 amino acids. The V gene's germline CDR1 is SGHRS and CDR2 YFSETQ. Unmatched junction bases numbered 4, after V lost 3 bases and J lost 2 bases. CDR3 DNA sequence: TGCGCCAGCAGCTCAGGGGGGTTCAACACTGAAGCTTTCTTT. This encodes CASSSGGFNTEAFF. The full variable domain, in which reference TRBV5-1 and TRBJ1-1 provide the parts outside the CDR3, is KAGVTQTPRYLIKTRGQQVTLSCSPISGHRSVSWYQQTPGQGLQFLFEYFSETQRNKGNFPGRFSGRQFSNSRSEMNVSTLELGDSALYLCASSSGGFNTEAFFGQGTRLTVV.

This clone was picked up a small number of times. DNA of the CDR3: TGTGCCAGCAGCTTAGCCCCGGGGGAACTGTTTTTT. This gives the protein CASSLAPGELFF. The rearrangement joins TRBV11-2 to TRBJ1-4; a weak D match, TRBD1 (5 bases). V shed 1 base and J shed 12 bases, with 9 bases lying between them. The CDR3 is made up of 12 amino acids. The germline V gene encodes CDR1 SGHAT and CDR2 FQNNGV. The entire variable domain, with the rest obtained from reference TRBV11-2 and TRBJ1-4, is as follows: EAGVAQSPRYKIIEKRQSVAFWCNPISGHATLYWYQQILGQGPKLLIQFQNNGVVDDSQLPKDRFSAERLKGVDSTLKIQPAKLEDSAVYLCASSLAPGELFFGSGTQLSVL.

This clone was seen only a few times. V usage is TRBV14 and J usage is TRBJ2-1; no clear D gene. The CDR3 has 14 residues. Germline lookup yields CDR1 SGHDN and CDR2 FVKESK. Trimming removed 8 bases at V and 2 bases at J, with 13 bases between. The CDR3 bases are TGTGCCAGCTCGCCTCTGGAGCCCTACAATGAGCAGTTCTTC. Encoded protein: CASSPLEPYNEQFF.

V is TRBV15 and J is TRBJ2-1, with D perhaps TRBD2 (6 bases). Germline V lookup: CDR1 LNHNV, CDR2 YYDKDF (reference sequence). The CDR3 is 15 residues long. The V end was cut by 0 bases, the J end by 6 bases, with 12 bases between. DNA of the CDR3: TGTGCCACCAGCAGAGATCCGGGGGAAGTCAATGAGCAGTTCTTC. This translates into CATSRDPGEVNEQFF.